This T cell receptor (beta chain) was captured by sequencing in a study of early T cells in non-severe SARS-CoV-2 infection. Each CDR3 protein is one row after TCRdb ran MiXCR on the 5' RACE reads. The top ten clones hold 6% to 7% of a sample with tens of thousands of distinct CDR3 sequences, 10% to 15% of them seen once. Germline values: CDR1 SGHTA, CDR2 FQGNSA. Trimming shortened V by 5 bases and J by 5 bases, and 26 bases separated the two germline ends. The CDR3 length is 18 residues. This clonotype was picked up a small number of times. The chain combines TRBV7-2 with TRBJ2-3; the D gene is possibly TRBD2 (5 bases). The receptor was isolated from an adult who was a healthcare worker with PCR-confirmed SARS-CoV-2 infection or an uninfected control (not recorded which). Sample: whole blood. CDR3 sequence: CASSTSRRERVHGDTQYF. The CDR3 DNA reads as TGTGCCAGCAGCACCTCGAGAAGGGAGAGGGTGCACGGAGATACGCAGTATTTT.